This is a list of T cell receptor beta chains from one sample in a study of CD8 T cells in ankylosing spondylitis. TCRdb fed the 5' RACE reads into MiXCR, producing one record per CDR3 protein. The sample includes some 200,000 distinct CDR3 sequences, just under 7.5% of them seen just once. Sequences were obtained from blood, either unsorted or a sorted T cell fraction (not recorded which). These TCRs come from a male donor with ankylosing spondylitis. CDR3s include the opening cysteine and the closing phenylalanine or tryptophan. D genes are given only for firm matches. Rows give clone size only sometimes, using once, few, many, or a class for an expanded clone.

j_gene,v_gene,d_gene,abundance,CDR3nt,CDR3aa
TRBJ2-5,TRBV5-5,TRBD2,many,TGTGCCAGCAGCTTGAGCCGACTAGCGGGGGAGACCCAGTACTTC,CASSLSRLAGETQYF
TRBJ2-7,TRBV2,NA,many,TGTGCCAGCAGTGACACCAGGGAGAGCTCCTACGAGCAGTACTTC,CASSDTRESSYEQYF
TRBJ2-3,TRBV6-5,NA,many,TGTGCCAGCAGTTACTCTAGCGCTAGCACAGATACGCAGTATTTT,CASSYSSASTDTQYF
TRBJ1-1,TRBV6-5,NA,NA,TGTGCCAGCAGTTACACGGAGGGGATGAACACTGAAGCTTTCTTT,CASSYTEGMNTEAFF
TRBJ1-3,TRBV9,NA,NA,TGTGCCAGCAGCGGAATGGACACACTTCTATCTGGAAACACCATATATTTT,CASSGMDTLLSGNTIYF
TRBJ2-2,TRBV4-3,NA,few,TGCGCCAGCAGCCAAGGGAGTTACACCGGGGAGCTGTTTTTT,CASSQGSYTGELFF
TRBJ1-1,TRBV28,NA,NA,TGTGCCAGCAGATTCGGGACTGAAGCTTTCTTT,CASRFGTEAFF
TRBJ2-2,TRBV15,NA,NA,TGTGCCACCAGCAGAGCAACCGGGGAGCTGTTTTTT,CATSRATGELFF
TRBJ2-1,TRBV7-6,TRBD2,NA,TGTGCCAGCAGCCCTCGGGGGGGCGCCCAGTTCTTC,CASSPRGGAQFF
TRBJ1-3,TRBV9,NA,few,TGTGCCAGCAGCCCAGGTCGGGGGATCGGAAACACCATATATTTT,CASSPGRGIGNTIYF
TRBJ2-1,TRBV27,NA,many,TGTGCCACCGGGACTTGGGCCTACAATGAGCAGTTCTTC,CATGTWAYNEQFF
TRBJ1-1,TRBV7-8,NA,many,TGTGCCAGCAGCCCACCCGGGGGACGGTTAAACACTGAAGCTTTCTTT,CASSPPGGRLNTEAFF
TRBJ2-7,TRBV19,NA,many,TGTGCCAGTACGGACAGAGCCTACGAGCAGTACTTC,CASTDRAYEQYF
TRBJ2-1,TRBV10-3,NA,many,TGTGCCCTGGGGACCCCTCTGAATGAGCAGTTCTTC,CALGTPLNEQFF
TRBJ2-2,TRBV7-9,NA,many,TGTGCCAGCAGCTTATCTTTAAAGAGGCTCGGGGAGCTGTTTTTT,CASSLSLKRLGELFF
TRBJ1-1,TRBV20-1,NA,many,TGCAGTGTTACCATGAACACTGAAGCTTTCTTT,CSVTMNTEAFF
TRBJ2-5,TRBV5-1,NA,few,TGCGCCAGCAGCTTGGGTGACAGAACGGAGACCCAGTACTTC,CASSLGDRTETQYF
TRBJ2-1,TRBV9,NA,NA,TGTGCCAGCAGCGTGGGTAGCATTGAGCAGTTCTTC,CASSVGSIEQFF
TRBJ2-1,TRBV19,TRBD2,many,TGTGCCAGTAGCCTACTAGCGGGAGGCCCCGAGCAGTTCTTC,CASSLLAGGPEQFF
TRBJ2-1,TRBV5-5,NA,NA,TGTGCCAGCAGCTTAAGGTGGTCAGGGCGAGGTGACAATGAGCAGTTCTTC,CASSLRWSGRGDNEQFF
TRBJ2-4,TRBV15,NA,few,TGTGCCACCAGCTTCCTGGACGGAAACATTCAGTACTTC,CATSFLDGNIQYF
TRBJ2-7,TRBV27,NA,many,TGTGCCAGCAGTTTTAGCGCGGGACCGCTGAGCTACGAGCAGTACTTC,CASSFSAGPLSYEQYF
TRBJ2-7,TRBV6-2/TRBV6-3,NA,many,TGTGCCAGCTGGAGTAATTCAAAGCGGCAGTACTTC,CASWSNSKRQYF
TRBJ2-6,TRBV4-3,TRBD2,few,TGCGCCAGCAGCCAGCCGACCCTGACTAGCGGAGTTGCATCTGGGGCCAACGTCCTGACTTTC,CASSQPTLTSGVASGANVLTF
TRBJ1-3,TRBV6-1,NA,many,TGTGCCAGCAGTGATGGGGGGACTGGAAACACCATATATTTT,CASSDGGTGNTIYF
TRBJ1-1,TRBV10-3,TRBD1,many,TGTGCCACCGCTTATGCCGGGACAGGGGGAACTGAAGCTTTCTTT,CATAYAGTGGTEAFF
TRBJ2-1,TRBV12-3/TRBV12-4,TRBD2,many,TGTGCCAGCAGTTTAACGCTAGCGGGAGATCGAAATGAGCAGTTCTTC,CASSLTLAGDRNEQFF
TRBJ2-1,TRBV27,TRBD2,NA,TGTGCCAGCACCTTTAGCGGGAGAAGATACAATGAGCAGTTCTTC,CASTFSGRRYNEQFF
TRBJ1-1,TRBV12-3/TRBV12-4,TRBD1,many,TGTGCCAGCAGTTTCCGGACAGGGGTCACTGAAGCTTTCTTT,CASSFRTGVTEAFF
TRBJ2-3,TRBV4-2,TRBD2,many,TGTGCCAGCAGCCAAGACAGGGCTAGCGGGGGGGACACAGATACGCAGTATTTT,CASSQDRASGGDTDTQYF
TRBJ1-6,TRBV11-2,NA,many,TGTGCCAGCAGCTTAGTAAGGCCGGGAATCAACTCCTATAATTCACCCCTCCACTTT,CASSLVRPGINSYNSPLHF
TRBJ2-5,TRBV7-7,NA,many,TGTGCTAGCAGCTTGGGCAAGGCATACCAAGAGACCCAGTACTTC,CASSLGKAYQETQYF
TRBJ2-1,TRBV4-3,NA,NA,TGCGCCAGCAGCCCCCGGTGGGAGCCGGCGGTACCCTACAATGAGCAGTTCTTC,CASSPRWEPAVPYNEQFF
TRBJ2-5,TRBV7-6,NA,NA,TGTGCCAGCAGGATGGACAGCTACAAAGAGACCCAGTACTTC,CASRMDSYKETQYF